The T cell receptor (beta chain) under discussion was sequenced for a study of cytomegalovirus exposure and HLA in healthy donors. Details on this clone: Its specificity is not known.

Repertoires were generated with immunoSEQ multiplex PCR, while TCRdb's copy carries only in-frame clones and drops some. There are some 69,000 clones in the sample; around 95% occur only once, and around 2.4% lies in the top ten. Trimming took 5 bases from V and 5 from J; bases not matched to a gene: 11. The CDR3 is 15 amino acids. Looked up from germline, CDR1 is PRHDT and CDR2 is FYEKMQ (reference sequence). While the first cohort had 600 to 850 subjects, the donors belonged to the separate validation cohort of over a hundred subjects. Study findings and constraints: Overall, approximately 180 TCR beta chains were annotated as cytomegalovirus-associated. Most TCRs appeared rarely, but some public TCRs recurred in many donors.

The V call is TRBV13, the J call TRBJ2-5; 7 positions agree with TRBD1. This clonotype was obtained from a man aged 18 to 35 in good health and CMV-seronegative. Sequences were obtained from PBMCs. Here the CDR3 reads CASSDGTVLGETQYF. The CDR3 DNA follows: TGTGCCAGCAGCGACGGGACAGTCCTTGGGGAGACCCAGTACTTC.